The text below deals with one TCR beta chain. Antigen: not known. TCRdb re-called the 5' RACE reads and gives one entry per CDR3 protein, without DNA. Recorded for this sample: about 460,000 distinct CDR3 sequences. The CDR3 runs 14 residues. Germline CDR1 is SEHNR and CDR2 is FQNEAQ (reference sequence). The entry originates in a study of T cells expressing NK-cell markers. Whole-study results and caveats: For 5 to 7 donors, the dominant NKG2C+ clonotypes made up roughly 1.0-7.5% of their CD8+ T cells.

The receptor's source is a woman between 50 and 59 years old in good health. The rearrangement uses TRBV7-9 and TRBJ2-5; as DNA is missing, the TRBD1 call by TCRdb cannot be tested. The sequenced sample consisted of blood T cells: a sorted CD56 or NKG2C T cell subset, CD4+ or CD8+ T cells, or bulk PBMC T cells (not recorded which). The CDR3 reads CASRSLEAQETQYF. Based on the CDR3 plus reference TRBV7-9 and TRBJ2-5, the full variable domain is DTGVSQNPRHKITKRGQNVTFRCDPISEHNRLYWYRQTLGQGPEFLTYFQNEAQLEKSRLLSDRFSAERPKGSFSTLEIQRTEQGDSAMYLCASRSLEAQETQYFGPGTRLLVL.